A single sample is the source of the 29 T cell receptor beta chains below, sequenced in a study of blood T cell repertoires in COVID-19. The protocol was immunoSEQ multiplex PCR, while the TCRdb copy is restricted to in-frame clones and leaves out a portion. The repertoire has 31,000 or so clones, 75% to 90% of them found once; the top ten carry about a sixth. The sample taken for sequencing was peripheral blood. Source of these receptors: a man older than 75 with acute or convalescent COVID-19.

This rearrangement joins TRBV11-2 to TRBJ2-5; 10 bases map to TRBD2. The V gene end was trimmed by 6 bases and the J gene end by 5 bases; junction bases not matched to a gene: 15. The CDR3 length is 17 residues. The V gene's germline CDR1 is SGHAT and CDR2 FQNNGV. In DNA, the CDR3 is TGTGCCAGCAGACCCACCACCCTAGCGGGGGCCGGGGAGACCCAGTACTTC. Translating it yields CASRPTTLAGAGETQYF.

The rearrangement joins TRBV3-1 (or the pseudogene TRBV3-2) to TRBJ1-2; no clear D. The CDR3 consists of 13 residues. V lost 5 bases, J lost 3 bases, and 10 bases lay in between. Germline-derived CDR1 and CDR2 are LGHDT and YNNKEL (reference sequence). The CDR3 spells CASSSEAYYGYTF. The CDR3 bases are TGTGCCAGCAGCTCGGAGGCGTACTATGGCTACACCTTC.

This chain links TRBV2 with TRBJ2-3, with TRBD1 as a possible D gene (6 bases). The V and J ends lost 4 bases and 0 bases respectively, with 8 bases between them. There are 14 residues in the CDR3. CDR1 is SNHLY and CDR2 is FYNNEI in the germline V gene. CDR3: CASSADRSTDTQYF. As DNA, the CDR3 is TGTGCCAGCAGTGCCGACAGGAGCACAGATACGCAGTATTTT.

Relative to its sample, this clone is medium-sized (0.01 to 0.1%). The chain employs TRBV29-1 and TRBJ2-2; D is possibly TRBD1 (5 bases). Trimming pared 2 bases from V and 1 base from J, leaving 11 bases between. The CDR3 length is 15 residues. CDR1 SQVTM and CDR2 ANQGSEA come from the germline V gene. The DNA of the CDR3 is TGCAGCGTTGAAAAGGCAGGGCTGAACACCGGGGAGCTGTTTTTT. It specifies CSVEKAGLNTGELFF.

J is TRBJ2-2 and V is TRBV5-1; D is possibly TRBD2 (6 bases). Germline V gene sequence: CDR1 SGHRS, CDR2 YFSETQ. The CDR3 spans 14 residues. V lost 4 bases and J 9 bases, leaving 16 bases between the germline ends. The CDR3 loop reads CASSGGTPRRELFF. CDR3 DNA sequence: TGCGCCAGCAGCGGCGGGACTCCCCGAAGGGAGCTGTTTTTT.

V gene TRBV5-6 combines with J gene TRBJ1-5; 8 nucleotides agree with TRBD1. V was clipped by 1 base and J by 5 bases; unmatched bases: 5. The germline V gene has CDR1 SGHDT and CDR2 YYEEEE. This CDR3 comprises 15 residues. The CDR3 is CASSLWQGAYQPQHF. In nucleotides, the CDR3 is TGTGCCAGCAGCTTGTGGCAGGGGGCTTATCAGCCCCAGCATTTT.

The sample holds a few counts of this clone. This chain joins TRBV7-3 and TRBJ2-2; D might be TRBD1 (5 bases). This CDR3 is 16 amino acids long. The germline gives CDR1 SGHTA, CDR2 FQGTGA. Trimming stripped 6 bases from V and 0 bases from J, with 14 bases between. The chain's CDR3 is CASSSGVGPNTGELFF. The CDR3, as DNA: TGTGCCAGCAGTTCTGGGGTGGGGCCGAACACCGGGGAGCTGTTTTTT.

The rearrangement links TRBV15 to TRBJ1-5, with no clear D. Germline V gives CDR1 LNHNV, CDR2 YYDKDF (reference sequence). This CDR3 comprises 12 residues. The V end lost 0 bases, the J end lost 7 bases, and 4 bases lay between the germline ends. The CDR3, as DNA: TGTGCCACCAGCAGAGATACACAGCCCCAGCATTTT. It yields the protein CATSRDTQPQHF.

The J gene is TRBJ2-7, the V gene TRBV7-2; 9 nucleotides line up with TRBD1. V lost 5 bases and J lost 2; bases outside the gene matches: 4. CDR1 and CDR2 from the germline V gene are SGHTA and FQGNSA. This CDR3 spans 14 amino acids. CDR3 in amino acids: CASSMGQGPYEQYF. As DNA, the CDR3 is TGTGCCAGCAGCATGGGACAGGGCCCCTACGAGCAGTACTTC.

This clone was observed a handful of times. This chain links TRBV19 with TRBJ1-6; D gene ambiguous. V was pared by 4 bases and J by 6 bases, with 16 bases between. The CDR3 is made up of 16 amino acids. In germline, CDR1 is LNHDA, CDR2 SQIVND (reference sequence). The CDR3 spells CASSTTGNTANSPLHF. In DNA, the CDR3 is TGTGCCAGTAGTACCACCGGGAACACCGCTAATTCACCCCTCCACTTT.

The genes are TRBV11-2 and TRBJ1-2; D remains unclear. CDR1 SGHAT and CDR2 FQNNGV come from the germline V gene. Trimming took 5 bases from V and 4 from J, leaving 14 bases between them. The CDR3 runs 14 residues. The CDR3 DNA sequence: TGTGCCAGCAGCGCACGCACTCTGCTCTATGGCTACACCTTC. This gives the protein CASSARTLLYGYTF.

This sequence joins TRBV30 and TRBJ1-2, with D uncertain. CDR1 and CDR2 (germline): GTSNPN, SVGIG (reference sequence). The CDR3 consists of 12 residues. V was shortened by 2 bases and J by 3 bases, with 7 bases between the two germline ends. The CDR3: CAWSKGDYGYTF. The CDR3 DNA reads TGTGCCTGGAGTAAGGGAGACTATGGCTACACCTTC.

This chain links TRBV30 with TRBJ2-1; tentative D call: TRBD2 (6 bases). Germline V CDR1 and CDR2: GTSNPN, SVGIG (reference sequence). The CDR3 runs to 14 residues. V was shortened by 4 bases and J by 1 base, with 11 bases between the two germline ends. The CDR3 DNA is TGTGCCTGGATGGCCGGGGGATCCTACAATGAGCAGTTCTTC. This codes for CAWMAGGSYNEQFF.

This chain links TRBV20-1 with TRBJ2-7, with D maybe TRBD2 (6 bases). The germline V gene encodes CDR1 DFQATT and CDR2 SNEGSKA (reference sequence). The length of the CDR3 is 11 residues. V shed 6 bases and J shed 4 bases, with 10 bases lying between them. CDR3: CSARTTYEQYF. CDR3 nucleotide sequence: TGCAGTGCCAGGACTACTTACGAGCAGTACTTC.

The V call is TRBV30, the J call TRBJ1-1; tentative D call: TRBD1 (5 bases). V was pared by 2 bases and J by 1 base, with 14 bases between. The CDR3 totals 15 residues. Germline V gene lookup returns CDR1 GTSNPN and CDR2 SVGIG (reference sequence). In DNA form, the CDR3 reads TGTGCCTGGAGTCCCGGTTTGGGGGGGAACACTGAAGCTTTCTTT. Translating gives CAWSPGLGGNTEAFF.

This rearrangement joins TRBV19 to TRBJ1-3, with D unclear. The CDR3 totals 17 residues. Trimming pared 5 bases from V and 0 bases from J, leaving 17 bases between. The germline CDR1 and CDR2 sequences are LNHDA and SQIVND (reference sequence). CDR3 DNA: TGTGCCAGTAGTCCCCAGGCGGGGTTTAACTCTGGAAACACCATATATTTT. This codes for CASSPQAGFNSGNTIYF.

The rearrangement joins TRBV19 to TRBJ1-1; 10 bases are a match to TRBD1. With 3 bases clipped from V and 2 bases from J, the junction kept 9 bases outside the gene matches. The CDR3 contains 17 residues. The germline V gene encodes CDR1 LNHDA and CDR2 SQIVND (reference sequence). The CDR3 DNA sequence: TGTGCCAGTAGTATCCTCCTCGACAGGGGGCGCAACACTGAAGCTTTCTTT. Translating gives CASSILLDRGRNTEAFF.

The chain employs TRBV12-5 and TRBJ1-1; 7 nucleotides line up with TRBD1. V lost 1 base, J lost 5 bases, and 7 bases stayed unmatched. Per the germline V gene, CDR1 is LGHNT and CDR2 is FRNRAP. The CDR3 consists of 15 residues. The CDR3 DNA reads as TGTGCTAGTGGTTTGGGGACAGGCGGAGGGACTGAAGCTTTCTTT. Translation gives CASGLGTGGGTEAFF.

This clone was observed a few times. The V call is TRBV19, the J call TRBJ1-5; D is possibly TRBD1 (6 bases). CDR3 length: 14 amino acids. Trimming removed 5 bases from V and 9 bases from J, with 17 bases in between. The germline V gene has CDR1 LNHDA and CDR2 SQIVND (reference sequence). DNA of the CDR3: TGTGCCAGTAGTCCGACAGGCCTTGGGATGCCCCAGCATTTT. Its protein is CASSPTGLGMPQHF.

CDR3 in DNA: TGTGCCAGCATCCGCCGGGGGACAGGTTACGAAAAACTGTTTTTT. Encoded protein: CASIRRGTGYEKLFF. The V gene is TRBV6-5, the J gene TRBJ1-4; the match to TRBD1 covers 8 bases. The V segment lost 7 bases and the J segment 8 bases; nucleotides outside the gene matches: 12. Germline lookup yields CDR1 MNHEY and CDR2 SVGAGI. CDR3 size: 15 residues.

The CDR3 nucleotides are TGCGCCAGCAGCCCCAACGCCGGGACAGGGTATGGCTACACCTTC. Its protein is CASSPNAGTGYGYTF. The V call is TRBV5-1, the J call TRBJ1-2; 9 bases agree with TRBD1. This CDR3 comprises 15 residues. Germline V CDR1 and CDR2: SGHRS, YFSETQ. V dropped 4 bases and J dropped 5; count of bases not matched to a gene: 9.

This rearrangement joins TRBV6-1 to TRBJ1-1; D uncertain. The CDR3 consists of 13 residues. Germline V gene data show CDR1 as MNHNS and CDR2 as SASEGT. Trimming cost V 1 base and J 0 bases, with 3 bases left between them. The CDR3 DNA reads TGTGCCAGCAGTGAAGTAATGAACACTGAAGCTTTCTTT. This codes for CASSEVMNTEAFF.

The chain couples TRBV30 to TRBJ1-3, with 7 bases that match TRBD1. V shed 4 bases, J shed 2 bases, and the junction held 8 bases outside the gene matches. This CDR3 has 15 residues. Per germline, CDR1 GTSNPN and CDR2 SVGIG (reference sequence). CDR3 protein: CAWTPGGTTGNTIYF. The CDR3 DNA reads TGTGCCTGGACCCCAGGGGGAACTACTGGAAACACCATATATTTT.

The rearrangement links TRBV6-5 to TRBJ2-3, with TRBD2 as a possible D gene (5 bases). CDR3 size: 15 residues. Germline assignment: CDR1 MNHEY and CDR2 SVGAGI. Trimming took 6 bases from V and 0 from J, leaving 13 bases between them. CDR3 bases: TGTGCCAGCAGCCGTAGAGGGTCTAGCACAGATACGCAGTATTTT. Translation gives CASSRRGSSTDTQYF.

The gene calls are TRBV23-1 and TRBJ2-3; D perhaps matches TRBD1 (5 bases). TRBV23-1 is identified as an open reading frame with a role that is uncertain. V shed 3 bases and J shed 1 base, with 17 bases lying between them. This CDR3 has 17 amino acids. CDR3 coding DNA: TGCGCCAGCAGTCATTTATCTCAGGGCTTTGGCACAGATACGCAGTATTTT. Amino acid sequence: CASSHLSQGFGTDTQYF.

This chain links TRBV15 with TRBJ1-2; 8 nucleotides match TRBD1. Germline assignment: CDR1 LNHNV and CDR2 YYDKDF (reference sequence). The V and J ends lost 5 bases and 5 bases, in that order; junction bases with no gene match: 10. This CDR3 contains 15 residues. The CDR3 DNA is TGTGCCACCAGCCGCACCCAAGGGACAGGTTATGGCTACACCTTC. Translation: CATSRTQGTGYGYTF. Based on the CDR3 plus reference TRBV15 and TRBJ1-2, the full variable domain is DAMVIQNPRYQVTQFGKPVTLSCSQTLNHNVMYWYQQKSSQAPKLLFHYYDKDFNNEADTPDNFQSRRPNTSFCFLDIRSPGLGDTAMYLCATSRTQGTGYGYTFGSGTRLTVV.

This chain joins TRBV6-5 and TRBJ2-1; D might be TRBD2 (5 bases). The germline V and J ends were trimmed by 6 bases and 3 bases, with 9 bases remaining between them. The CDR3 is 13 amino acids. Germline V gene data show CDR1 as MNHEY and CDR2 as SVGAGI. The CDR3 sequence: CASSVEGYNEQFF. The CDR3 DNA reads as TGTGCCAGCAGCGTTGAGGGCTACAATGAGCAGTTCTTC.

J is TRBJ2-2 and V is TRBV5-4, with 7 bases lining up with TRBD1. The CDR3 is made up of 16 amino acids. Germline V gene data show CDR1 as SGHNT and CDR2 as YYREEE (reference sequence). Germline trimming cut 3 bases from V and 0 bases from J; bases unmatched to any gene: 5. The CDR3 nucleotides are TGTGCCAGCAGCTCCCGGACAGGATCGAACACCGGGGAGCTGTTTTTT. The encoded protein is CASSSRTGSNTGELFF.

V gene TRBV12-3 or TRBV12-4 combines with J gene TRBJ1-1; a weak D match, TRBD1 (5 bases). V was clipped by 4 bases and J by 12 bases, with 12 bases between them. The CDR3 sequence is 11 residues long. The DNA for the CDR3 is TGTGCCAGCAGTTGGGGGGGTCTACCTTTCTTT. Residues: CASSWGGLPFF.